This entry lists 24 T cell receptor beta chains sequenced from one sample in a study of T cells in localized non-small cell lung cancer (dated by TCRdb to the early 2020s). Receptors were amplified or captured by the immunoSEQ multiplex PCR assay. TCRdb took this table from immuneACCESS and kept in-frame rearrangements with V and J called. Such tables lack part of the clones; where checked against another copy, unresolved V genes explain under half of the gap, and the rest is unexplained. The sample contains 7,500 to 8,500 clones, roughly 60% of them found a single time. The ten largest clones capture about 8% of the sample. The starting material was lymph node tissue, obtained before any cancer treatment. The receptor set was obtained from a male donor aged 60 or over with stage I squamous cell lung carcinoma.

The rearrangement uses TRBV28 and TRBJ2-1, with 11 nucleotides matching TRBD1. After removal of 3 bases from V and 7 bases from J, the junction contained 14 bases not matched to a gene. Germline CDR1 is MDHEN and CDR2 is SYDVKM. There are 18 residues in the CDR3. The CDR3 sequence: CASSFFYVGQGERNEQFF. The CDR3 DNA sequence: TGTGCCAGCAGTTTTTTTTATGTGGGACAGGGGGAAAGGAATGAGCAGTTCTTC. Using reference TRBV28 and TRBJ2-1 for the parts outside the CDR3, the full variable domain is DVKVTQSSRYLVKRTGEKVFLECVQDMDHENMFWYRQDPGLGLRLIYFSYDVKMKEKGDIPEGYSVSREKKERFSLILESASTNQTSMYLCASSFFYVGQGERNEQFFGPGTRLTVL.

This sequence joins TRBV28 and TRBJ2-3, with D possibly called TRBD1 or TRBD2 (5 bases each). CDR3 length: 16 amino acids. CDR1 is MDHEN and CDR2 is SYDVKM in the germline V gene. V lost 2 bases and J 1 base, leaving 13 bases between the germline ends. The CDR3 DNA reads TGTGCCAGCAGTTTAGCTGGGACGGTCGGCACAGATACGCAGTATTTT. Protein: CASSLAGTVGTDTQYF.

This clone came up a few times. V is TRBV11-3 and J is TRBJ2-7; 9 nucleotides line up with TRBD2. Germline CDR1 and CDR2: SGHNT and YENEEA. The length of the CDR3 is 14 residues. The trim removed 8 bases at V and 6 bases at J, leaving 11 bases unmatched. The CDR3 coding sequence is TGTGCCAGCGCTTGGGGACTAGCATTAGCCGAGCAGTACTTC. Its protein product is CASAWGLALAEQYF.

This clone has just a few counts. The V and J genes are TRBV9 and TRBJ2-5, with D hard to call. Germline V lookup: CDR1 SGDLS, CDR2 YYNGEE. The CDR3 has 13 amino acids. The V gene lost 10 bases and the J gene lost 7 bases, with 20 bases spanning the gap. The CDR3 sequence is CAPKWCPCGTQYF. The CDR3 DNA sequence: TGTGCCCCCAAGTGGTGCCCTTGTGGGACCCAGTACTTC.

The chain uses TRBV28 and TRBJ1-5; 7 bases line up with TRBD1. Germline V gives CDR1 MDHEN, CDR2 SYDVKM. Trimming took 5 bases from V and 0 from J; bases not matched to a gene: 4. The CDR3 runs 15 residues. CDR3 residues: CASSLYRGSNQPQHF. The CDR3 DNA is TGTGCCAGCAGTCTATACAGGGGTAGCAATCAGCCCCAGCATTTT.

This clone occurred a few times. The CDR3 nucleotides are TGTGCCAGCCCCGAACAGCCGAACACTGAAGCTTTCTTT. Amino acid sequence: CASPEQPNTEAFF. This rearrangement joins TRBV9 to TRBJ1-1; D remains ambiguous. Germline V gene lookup returns CDR1 SGDLS and CDR2 YYNGEE. The CDR3 totals 13 residues. V lost 7 bases, J lost 1 base, and 11 bases lay in between.

The chain joins TRBV28 to TRBJ1-3, with 7 positions matching TRBD1. Germline assignment: CDR1 MDHEN and CDR2 SYDVKM. V shed 7 bases and J 4 bases; nucleotides not matched to a gene: 7. This CDR3 is 14 amino acids long. CDR3 amino acids: CASIHRGGGNTIYF. For the CDR3, the DNA is TGTGCCAGCATTCACAGGGGAGGAGGAAACACCATATATTTT.

The chain couples TRBV18 to TRBJ1-2; 9 nucleotides match TRBD1. Per the germline V gene, CDR1 is KGHSH and CDR2 is LQKENI. With 3 bases clipped from V and 6 bases from J, the junction kept 5 bases outside the gene matches. The CDR3 is 14 amino acids. CDR3 bases: TGTGCCAGCTCACCCGAGGGACAGGGCCATGGCTACACCTTC. Encoded protein: CASSPEGQGHGYTF.

A word on this clone: Germline and junction disagree at one end, which may indicate a read error. This chain joins TRBV19 and TRBJ2-2; D ambiguous. This CDR3 has 11 residues. Germline CDR1 and CDR2: LNHDA and SQIVND (reference sequence). DNA for the CDR3: TGTGCCAGTTCGTCCGCCGGAGAGCTGTTTTTT. Amino acid sequence: CASSSAGELFF.

The CDR3 sequence: CASSPHGTANYGYTF. The CDR3 region has the DNA TGTGCCAGCAGTCCACACGGGACAGCTAACTATGGCTACACCTTC. The V call is TRBV28, the J call TRBJ1-2; TRBD1 aligns across 7 bases. Germline V gives CDR1 MDHEN, CDR2 SYDVKM. The junction had 6 bases not matched to a gene; V was cut back by 5 bases and J by 0 bases. The CDR3 has 15 amino acids.

This clone was observed once. The chain has TRBV10-1 and TRBJ2-7; D call uncertain. The CDR3 extends over 11 amino acids. V was clipped by 4 bases and J by 5 bases, with 6 bases between them. Germline CDR1 WNHNN, CDR2 SYGVQD (reference sequence). This chain's CDR3 is CASSARDEQYF. The CDR3 nucleotides read TGCGCCAGCAGTGCGCGAGACGAGCAGTACTTC.

The chain has TRBV6-7 and TRBJ2-1; the D call may be TRBD1 or TRBD2 (5 bases each). TRBV6-7 is an open reading frame, and its role is uncertain. This CDR3 has 15 amino acids. The germline V and J ends were trimmed by 7 bases and 8 bases, with 21 bases remaining between them. CDR3 bases: TGTGCCAGCATTGGGCGGAACACCGGGGCTGATGAGCAGTTCTTC. It yields the protein CASIGRNTGADEQFF.

This clone has more than one count but fewer than ten. The chain joins TRBV19 to TRBJ2-7; no definite D call. The CDR3 totals 11 residues. Germline CDR1 is LNHDA and CDR2 is SQIVND (reference sequence). V lost 6 bases and J 5 bases, leaving 8 bases between the germline ends. As DNA, the CDR3 is TGTGCCAGTAGGAGTGAGGACGAGCAGTACTTC. Translation gives CASRSEDEQYF.

This chain links TRBV14 with TRBJ2-1; no reliable D call. Germline V gene lookup returns CDR1 SGHDN and CDR2 FVKESK. The CDR3 extends over 16 amino acids. Trimming pared 2 bases from V and 0 bases from J, leaving 11 bases between. The CDR3 reads CASSQQTYSSYNEQFF. The CDR3 DNA sequence: TGTGCCAGCAGCCAACAGACATATAGCTCCTACAATGAGCAGTTCTTC.

This clone was observed a few times. The rearrangement links TRBV23-1 to TRBJ2-2; no clear D. TRBV23-1 falls under the ORF class, with uncertain function. Trimming removed 8 bases at V and 2 bases at J, with 9 bases between. CDR3 length: 13 amino acids. The CDR3 DNA is TGCGCCAGCGGAATGTTAAACACCGGGGAGCTGTTTTTT. It translates to CASGMLNTGELFF.

This clone was recorded only once. The chain has TRBV9 and TRBJ2-1, with 8 bases lining up with TRBD2. In germline, CDR1 is SGDLS, CDR2 YYNGEE. This CDR3 spans 15 amino acids. V lost 7 bases and J lost 6; bases outside the gene matches: 12. In DNA, the CDR3 is TGTGCCAGCTGCCCACGGGAGGGCCAGGGCAATGAGCAGTTCTTC. Its protein product is CASCPREGQGNEQFF.

This clone was recorded only once. This rearrangement joins TRBV19 to TRBJ2-2; 11 nucleotides align to TRBD2. Germline V CDR1 and CDR2: LNHDA, SQIVND (reference sequence). This CDR3 is built from 15 residues. V was clipped by 3 bases and J by 11 bases; unmatched bases: 8. DNA of the CDR3: TGTGCCAGTAGTATCACTACTAGCGGGAGAGGTGAGCTGTTTTTT. Protein: CASSITTSGRGELFF.

V usage is TRBV6-8 and J usage is TRBJ2-3; D ambiguous. The germline V and J ends were trimmed by 4 bases and 4 bases, with 15 bases remaining between them. The CDR3 covers 15 residues. In germline, CDR1 is MNHGY, CDR2 SAAAGT. The CDR3 sequence is CASSSSSVGADTQYF. The CDR3 nucleotides are TGTGCCAGCAGTTCCTCATCGGTTGGCGCAGATACGCAGTATTTT.

The chain couples TRBV11-3 to TRBJ1-3, with D unclear. Germline V gene lookup returns CDR1 SGHNT and CDR2 YENEEA. The CDR3 covers 14 residues. Trimming shortened V by 2 bases and J by 0 bases, and 5 bases separated the two germline ends. CDR3 sequence reads: CASSLLRSGNTIYF. The CDR3 DNA reads TGTGCCAGCAGCTTACTCCGCTCTGGAAACACCATATATTTT.

This clone was recorded only once. The V call is TRBV28, the J call TRBJ1-2; unclear D gene. V lost 9 bases to trimming and J lost 5 bases, with 13 bases between them. The germline CDR1 and CDR2 sequences are MDHEN and SYDVKM. CDR3 length: 12 residues. Here the CDR3 DNA reads TGTGCCAGTAGCCTAAGCTGGTATGGCTACACCTTC. Encoded protein: CASSLSWYGYTF.

This clone was counted between two and nine times. V gene TRBV11-3 combines with J gene TRBJ2-7; 7 bases match TRBD2. CDR1 is SGHNT, CDR2 YENEEA, per germline. With V trimmed by 6 bases and J by 0 bases, 5 bases remained unmatched. This CDR3 is built from 14 residues. CDR3 nucleotide sequence: TGTGCCAGCAGTTGGCGGGAGTCCTCCTACGAGCAGTACTTC. Protein sequence: CASSWRESSYEQYF.

The chain uses TRBV10-3 and TRBJ2-1; D gene ambiguous. Trimming pared 10 bases from V and 8 bases from J, leaving 18 bases between. From germline, CDR1 is ENHRY and CDR2 SYGVKD. The CDR3 runs to 13 residues. The CDR3 protein is CATLRLTLDEQFF. DNA of the CDR3: TGTGCCACCTTGCGCCTCACCCTGGATGAGCAGTTCTTC.

The chain recombines TRBV6-7 with TRBJ2-1; 7 nucleotides match TRBD1. TRBV6-7 is filed as an ORF, its function uncertain. This CDR3 is built from 11 residues. With V trimmed by 6 bases and J by 9 bases, 2 bases remained unmatched. Written as DNA, the CDR3 is TGTGCCAGCAGGGCAGGGGGTGAGCAGTTCTTC. Translation: CASRAGGEQFF.

The chain couples TRBV25-1 to TRBJ1-2; 9 nucleotides match TRBD1. Germline values: CDR1 MGHDK, CDR2 SYGVNS. V lost 6 bases, J lost 0 bases, and 2 bases stayed unmatched. The CDR3 spans 14 residues. The CDR3 sequence: CASSRTGANYGYTF. The CDR3 bases are TGTGCCAGCAGCCGGACAGGGGCTAACTATGGCTACACCTTC.